A selection of T cell receptor beta chains follows, all from one sample in a study of cytomegalovirus exposure and HLA in healthy donors. The method was immunoSEQ multiplex PCR; TCRdb's version includes in-frame clones alone and lacks a portion of them. Among 150,000 to 200,000 clones listed, approximately 71% were seen once. The sequenced sample consisted of PBMCs. These receptors were collected from a woman aged 40 to 50 in good health and CMV-seropositive. The CDR3 runs from the conserved cysteine through the conserved F or W. The D gene is left open where the match is weak. Some rows mark clone size as missing; the rest say once, few, many or name a class of expanded clone.

j_gene,abundance,d_gene,v_gene,CDR3nt,CDR3aa
TRBJ1-6,few,TRBD1,TRBV5-1,TGCGCCAGCAGCCCGGCCTTCCAGGGGACAGATAATTCACCCCTCCACTTT,CASSPAFQGTDNSPLHF
TRBJ2-1,.,TRBD2,TRBV19,TGTGCCAGTAGTTCAGGAGCGGGAAACTACAATGAGCAGTTCTTC,CASSSGAGNYNEQFF
TRBJ1-2,.,.,TRBV7-2,TGTGCCAGCAGCCCAGGGCAAGGCTACACCTTC,CASSPGQGYTF
TRBJ1-3,.,TRBD1,TRBV5-4,TGTGCCAGCAGTTCTACTTCAGTCCGGACAGGGATGAAAGGAAACACCATATATTTT,CASSSTSVRTGMKGNTIYF
TRBJ1-4,few,.,TRBV28,TGTGCCAGCAGGCATAGGACAGTCCTTAATGAAAAACTGTTTTTT,CASRHRTVLNEKLFF
TRBJ2-1,few,.,TRBV7-2,TGTGCCAGCAGCTCCCAGGGGCCGAGCTCCTACAATGAGCAGTTCTTC,CASSSQGPSSYNEQFF
TRBJ1-1,once,.,TRBV13,TGTGCCAGCAGCGCACTACAAGGGAACACTGAAGCTTTCTTT,CASSALQGNTEAFF
TRBJ2-2,.,TRBD1,TRBV7-3,TGTGCCAGCAGCTGGACAGGGGGAGGCACCGGGGAGCTGTTTTTT,CASSWTGGGTGELFF
TRBJ2-1,once,.,TRBV28,TGTGCCAGCAGTTTAAGGGGGTTCCCCTACAATGAGCAGTTCTTC,CASSLRGFPYNEQFF
TRBJ2-5,few,.,TRBV4-2,TGTGCCAGCAGCCAAGATTCAGGTCAAGAGACCCAGTACTTC,CASSQDSGQETQYF
TRBJ2-5,.,TRBD2,TRBV7-8,TGTGCCAGCAGCTTAGGATCTAGCGGCCTGCAAGAGACCCAGTACTTC,CASSLGSSGLQETQYF
TRBJ1-1,.,TRBD1,TRBV18,TGTGCCAGCTCACCCCTCCGGGACAGGAAGACTGAAGCTTTCTTT,CASSPLRDRKTEAFF
TRBJ1-1,.,.,TRBV2,TGTGCCAGCAGACAGGGCTCTGAAGCTTTCTTT,CASRQGSEAFF
TRBJ1-5,.,.,TRBV23-1,TGCGCCAGCAGTCACCAAACTTCCTACAGGGACAATCAGCCCCAGCATTTT,CASSHQTSYRDNQPQHF
TRBJ1-5,.,.,TRBV21-1,TGTGCCAGCAGATTGTCCCCCTTCTGGGGAGGTAGGGATCAGCCCCAGCATTTT,CASRLSPFWGGRDQPQHF
TRBJ2-3,.,.,TRBV5-8,TGTGCCAGCAGCGTCGGACTCGGCAGCACAGATACGCAGTATTTT,CASSVGLGSTDTQYF
TRBJ1-2,.,.,TRBV6-5,TGTGCCAGCAGCTCCGGGTCCTATGGCTACACCTTC,CASSSGSYGYTF
TRBJ2-7,.,.,TRBV5-4,TGTGCCAGCAGCCCCCCCCCTCCTTCATACGAGCAGTACTTC,CASSPPPPSYEQYF
TRBJ2-7,.,.,TRBV2,TGTGCCAGCATCCATAGGACGGGGGAGCAGTACTTC,CASIHRTGEQYF
TRBJ2-1,.,.,TRBV7-9,TGTGCCAGCAGCGGCGACTGGGACAAGCCGATTAATGAGCAGTTCTTC,CASSGDWDKPINEQFF
TRBJ2-5,.,.,TRBV28,TGTGCCAGCAGTTTAGCAGGGCCTCAAGAGACCCTGTACTTC,CASSLAGPQETLYF
TRBJ2-1,.,TRBD1,TRBV5-1,TGCGCCAGCAGCCCCACCGGGACAGAATACAATGAGCAGTTCTTC,CASSPTGTEYNEQFF
TRBJ2-6,once,TRBD2,TRBV15,TGTGCCACGAGCAAGTGGGAGGGACTAGCTGGGGCCAACGTCCTGACTTTC,CATSKWEGLAGANVLTF
TRBJ1-1,.,TRBD1,TRBV2,TGTGCCAGCACCCCGGGACAGCCCTTGAACACTGAAGCTTTCTTT,CASTPGQPLNTEAFF
TRBJ1-4,.,.,TRBV7-8,TGTGCCAGCAGCCACCTACAGGGTTACTCCACAACTAATGAAAAACTGTTTTTT,CASSHLQGYSTTNEKLFF
TRBJ1-1,.,TRBD1,TRBV10-3,TGTGCCATCAGACCGGACAGGGGAGGTGGTAGGGGGCTGAACACTGAAGCTTTCTTT,CAIRPDRGGGRGLNTEAFF
TRBJ2-1,.,.,TRBV19,TGTGCCAGTAGTCCCCAAGGGCGCTCAGGGAATGAGCAGTTCTTC,CASSPQGRSGNEQFF
TRBJ2-3,.,TRBD2,TRBV6-4,TGTGCCAGCAGCCCGCGGGAGGGGTTTACGCAGTATTTT,CASSPREGFTQYF
TRBJ2-2,.,TRBD2,TRBV11-2,TGTGCCAGCAGCTTAGATAGCGGGGCGAACACCGGGGAGCTGTTTTTT,CASSLDSGANTGELFF
TRBJ2-7,.,TRBD1,TRBV7-9,TGTGCCAGCAGCCATCACACAGGGGGCGACGAGCAGTACTTC,CASSHHTGGDEQYF
TRBJ1-2,.,.,TRBV28,TGTGCCAGCAGTTTAGGGAGGTCCTATGGCTACACCTTC,CASSLGRSYGYTF
TRBJ2-7,.,TRBD1,TRBV7-2,TGTGCCAGCAGCCCGAGAGGACAGGGCGGCTCCTACGAGCAGTACTTC,CASSPRGQGGSYEQYF
TRBJ2-7,.,.,TRBV27,TGTGCCAGCAGTCCGATACCGTACAGGGATAACTCCTACGAGCAGTACTTC,CASSPIPYRDNSYEQYF
TRBJ1-2,.,.,TRBV7-2,TGTGCCAGCAGCTTAGACCCCTCCTACGGTGGCTACACCTTC,CASSLDPSYGGYTF
TRBJ2-3,.,.,TRBV15,TGTGCCACCAGCAGCTTAGCGGTTCTTAACACAGATACGCAGTATTTT,CATSSLAVLNTDTQYF
TRBJ2-7,.,TRBD1,TRBV28,TGTGCCAGCAGGGGGACAGGGGTCTACGAGCAGTACTTC,CASRGTGVYEQYF
TRBJ2-3,.,TRBD2,TRBV12-5,TGTGCTAGTGGTTTGGGCAGCGGGAGGCTGGGTACGCAGTATTTT,CASGLGSGRLGTQYF
TRBJ2-7,few,.,TRBV29-1,TGCAGCGTTCGCAGCGGATTAGAAGGCTACGAGCAGTACTTC,CSVRSGLEGYEQYF
TRBJ2-7,once,TRBD2,TRBV29-1,TGCAGCGGCATAGCGGGATCTCTTTACGAGCAGTACTTC,CSGIAGSLYEQYF
TRBJ1-4,.,TRBD1,TRBV25-1,TGTGCCAGTACAGGGGAAGCTAATGAAAAACTGTTTTTT,CASTGEANEKLFF